The T cell receptor (beta chain) under discussion was sequenced for a study of blood T cells in healthy people across ages (dated by TCRdb to the mid-2010s). General notes on the study: In model experiments, template switching captured roughly one uniquely barcoded TCR beta cDNA molecule for every two T cells. Donors were grouped into four age groups: young (average 16 years), middle-aged (about 38), aged (62) and long-lived (around 82). Age-related changes in TCR beta repertoire diversity were measured in the study by deep sequencing normalized with unique cDNA molecular identifiers. To avoid experimental bias, donors of different ages were distributed randomly across sequencing lanes. The study analyzed two additional independent replicas of 1 million unique cDNA reads from the same blood draw for two donors, one aged 18 to 29 and one aged 80 or older.

Donors were 30 to 45 systemically healthy Caucasian individuals from Russia aged roughly 6 to 90 years. About 10 milliliters of peripheral blood were collected from each donor into EDTA-treated Vacutainer tubes. Ficoll-Paque density-gradient centrifugation was used to isolate PBMCs, with at least 7 million per sample. Trizol reagent was used to extract total RNA from PBMCs, with at least 6 micrograms per sample. The percentages of naive CD45RAhigh/CD27high T cells were determined by flow cytometry on a PBMC aliquot from every donor. Study-level results and caveats: Donor CMV infection status was unknown, potentially confounding age-related changes in expanded clonotypes. A strong correlation was found between observed TCR beta diversity and the percentage of naive T cells measured by flow cytometry. Estimates of total diversity based on one million sequenced T cells were regarded as lower bounds and as underestimates. The long-lived group showed more naive CD4+ T cells, fewer expanded clones and increased TCR diversity than the aged group, suggesting age selection. As age increased, observed TCR beta diversity per million T cells dropped in a roughly linear way, and a significant reduction was already evident by age around 41. Bulk unsorted PBMC profiling prevented conclusive comparison of naive and antigen-experienced compartments.

The CDR3 sequence holds 15 residues, the cysteine and phenylalanine included. Only CDR3 DNA remains: 45 bases, in frame from the first base. Cut back by 2 bases and 1 base, the V and J ends lie 10 bases apart. The germline V gene supplies CDR1 KGHSH and CDR2 LQKENI. As to this clonotype: Its target antigen remains unknown. It has no much larger one-base neighbor in the sample; base qualities were not kept.

Library generation was performed with 5' RACE. TCRdb names Illumina HiSeq 2500 as the instrument used. A second PCR of roughly 6 to 11 cycles was run with a J-beta primer mix and a sample-barcoded 5' primer. A unique molecular identifier was introduced onto each TCR beta cDNA molecule by a template-switch 5' adaptor carrying 12 random nucleotides. Each sample yielded at least 2.5 million CDR3-containing paired-end reads. All of the RNA was converted into first-strand cDNA using the Mint cDNA synthesis kit, with a TRBC-specific oligonucleotide serving as the primer. All cDNA was treated with uracil-DNA glycosylase and then went through a first 18-cycle PCR with the universal primers M1SS and BC2_uni_R. Under the source paper's analysis protocol: For normalization, 1 million high-quality reads were randomly selected from each sample, with every read carrying a distinct molecular identifier. Instead of being binned into consensus sequences, reads that shared molecular identifiers were thrown out. MiTCR, with a Q25 quality threshold and the strictest error-elimination algorithm, was used for CDR3 identification, clonotype clustering and error correction. A nonparametric unseen species model with Euler transformation was used to estimate a lower bound on total TCR beta diversity. TCRdb trimmed the raw reads at Q25, called clones with MiXCR and kept productive beta chains. Merged by CDR3 protein, the rows form single entries marked with the most common genes and DNA. The V and J calls follow TCRdb's processing rather than the paper's. For this sample the table gives some 860,000 distinct CDR3 sequences, of which about 56% were detected only once. The ten biggest clones cover around 24% of the sample.

The sample was blood. The origin of this receptor is a man in his forties or fifties in good health. Rearrangement joined TRBV18 to TRBJ2-3, with the D call perhaps TRBD1 or TRBD2, as 5 bases match in each case. In nucleotides, the sequence is TGTGCCAGCTCACCATATGGGGGTGGCACAGATACGCAGTATTTT. Its amino acids are CASSPYGGGTDTQYF.